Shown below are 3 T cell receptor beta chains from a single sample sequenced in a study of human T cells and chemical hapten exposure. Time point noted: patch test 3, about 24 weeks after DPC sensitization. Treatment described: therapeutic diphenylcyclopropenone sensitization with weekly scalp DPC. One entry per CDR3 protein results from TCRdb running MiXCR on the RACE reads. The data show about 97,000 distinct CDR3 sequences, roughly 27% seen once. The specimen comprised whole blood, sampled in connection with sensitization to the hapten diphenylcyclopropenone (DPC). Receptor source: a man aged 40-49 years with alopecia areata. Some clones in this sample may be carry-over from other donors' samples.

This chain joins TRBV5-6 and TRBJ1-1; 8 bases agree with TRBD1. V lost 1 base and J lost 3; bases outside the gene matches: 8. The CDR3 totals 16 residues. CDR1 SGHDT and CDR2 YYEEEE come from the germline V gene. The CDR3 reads CASSLMAGGWDTEAFF. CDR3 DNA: TGTGCCAGCAGCTTGATGGCAGGGGGCTGGGACACTGAAGCTTTCTTT.

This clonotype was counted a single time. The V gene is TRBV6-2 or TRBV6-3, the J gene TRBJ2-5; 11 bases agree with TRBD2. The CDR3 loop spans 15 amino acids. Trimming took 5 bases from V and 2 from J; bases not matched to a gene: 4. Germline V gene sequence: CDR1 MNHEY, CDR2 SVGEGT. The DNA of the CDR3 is TGTGCCAGCAGTAGGACTAGCGGGCTTCAAGAGACCCAGTACTTC. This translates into CASSRTSGLQETQYF.

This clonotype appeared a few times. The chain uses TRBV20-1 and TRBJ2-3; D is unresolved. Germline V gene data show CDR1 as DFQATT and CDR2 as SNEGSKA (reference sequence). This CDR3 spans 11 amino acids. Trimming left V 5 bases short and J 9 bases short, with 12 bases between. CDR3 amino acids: CSAALEITQYF. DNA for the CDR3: TGCAGTGCTGCCCTTGAAATCACGCAGTATTTT.